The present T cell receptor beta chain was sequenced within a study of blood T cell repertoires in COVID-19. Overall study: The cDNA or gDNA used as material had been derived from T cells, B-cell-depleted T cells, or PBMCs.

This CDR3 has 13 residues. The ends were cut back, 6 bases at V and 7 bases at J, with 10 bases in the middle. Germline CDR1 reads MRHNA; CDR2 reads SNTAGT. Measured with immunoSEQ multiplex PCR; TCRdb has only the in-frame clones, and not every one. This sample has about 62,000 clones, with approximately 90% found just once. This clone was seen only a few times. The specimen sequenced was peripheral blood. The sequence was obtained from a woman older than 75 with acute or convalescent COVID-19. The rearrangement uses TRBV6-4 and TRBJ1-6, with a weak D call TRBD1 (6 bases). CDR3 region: CASRTGANSPLHF. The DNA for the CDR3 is TGTGCCAGCAGGACAGGAGCGAATTCACCCCTCCACTTT.